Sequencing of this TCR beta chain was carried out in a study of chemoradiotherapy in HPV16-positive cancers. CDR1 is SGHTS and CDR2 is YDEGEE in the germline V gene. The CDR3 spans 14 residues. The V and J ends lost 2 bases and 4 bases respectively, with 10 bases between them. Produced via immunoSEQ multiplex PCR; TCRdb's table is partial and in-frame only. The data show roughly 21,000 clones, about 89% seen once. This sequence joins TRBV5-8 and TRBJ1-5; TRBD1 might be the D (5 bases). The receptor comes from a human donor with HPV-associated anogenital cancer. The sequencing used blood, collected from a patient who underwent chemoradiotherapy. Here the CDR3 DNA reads TGTGCCAGCAGCTTTGGACAACCAAATCAGCCCCAGCATTTT. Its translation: CASSFGQPNQPQHF.